What follows are 3 T cell receptor beta chains derived from one specimen sequenced in a study of graft-versus-host responses after intestinal transplantation. Their recognized antigens are unknown. Libraries were prepared by immunoSEQ multiplex PCR; TCRdb keeps only in-frame clonotypes and omits some of them. The sample lists about 110,000 clones, 85% to 95% seen once, with 1% to 1.5% in the top ten. This material consisted of unstimulated CD8+ T cells sorted from spleen or lymph node cells, taken before transplant. Receptors originate from a human donor who was the organ donor for an intestinal transplant.

This chain joins TRBV11-3 and TRBJ2-3; 8 bases match TRBD1. CDR3 size: 14 residues. Unmatched junction bases numbered 7, after V lost 4 bases and J lost 7 bases. Looked up from germline, CDR1 is SGHNT and CDR2 is YENEEA. DNA of the CDR3: TGTGCCAGCAGCTCGACAGGGGCGGGGAATACGCAGTATTTT. Protein sequence: CASSSTGAGNTQYF. Complete variable domain (other parts from reference TRBV11-3 and TRBJ2-3): EAGVVQSPRYKIIEKKQPVAFWCNPISGHNTLYWYLQNLGQGPELLIRYENEEAVDDSQLPKDRFSAERLKGVDSTLKIQPAELGDSAVYLCASSSTGAGNTQYFGPGTRLTVL.

This clone showed up just once. V gene TRBV30 combines with J gene TRBJ2-1; D is uncertain. The CDR3 contains 14 residues. Germline-derived CDR1 and CDR2 are GTSNPN and SVGIG (reference sequence). V was shortened by 0 bases and J by 6 bases, with 12 bases between the two germline ends. The CDR3 DNA sequence: TGTGCCTGGAGTGTAATCGGAGTAGGCAATGAGCAGTTCTTC. Translated, it gives CAWSVIGVGNEQFF.

J is TRBJ2-1 and V is TRBV4-1, with D maybe TRBD1 (5 bases). The CDR3 extends over 12 amino acids. Trimming shortened V by 1 base and J by 9 bases, and 7 bases separated the two germline ends. Germline CDR1 is MGHRA and CDR2 is YSYEKL. As DNA, the CDR3 is TGCGCCAGCAGCCAAGGGACAAGTGAGCAGTTCTTC. Protein sequence: CASSQGTSEQFF.